This TCR beta chain was captured by sequencing in a study of regulatory T cells in long-lasting Graves disease. Study context: Over 5 years on antithyroid drugs plus positive TSH receptor antibodies marked Graves' disease as persistent.

Sample time point: persistent/refractory GD, antithyroid drugs over 5 years with positive TRAb. PBMCs were the source of the RNA used for TCR sequencing. Guidelines of the American Thyroid Association were used to diagnose Graves' disease. This CDR3 has 16 amino acids. Trimming pared 3 bases from V and 1 base from J, leaving 16 bases between. The germline V gene encodes CDR1 SGHRS and CDR2 YFSETQ. This clonotype was seen repeatedly, ten times or more. Antigen specificity is unknown. Study observations and caveats: TRBV28, TRBJ1-2 and TRBJ2-5 were segments that persistent disease favored.

TCR beta libraries were built with iRepertoire HTBI primers and Arm-PCR of CDR3 regions. In the original analysis: Gene usage covered 62 TRBV and 14 TRBJ segments. TCRdb reprocessed the multiplex PCR reads with MiXCR, giving one entry per CDR3 protein. TCRdb's processing, not the study's, gives the V and J calls here. The sample yields a few hundred thousand distinct CDR3 sequences, roughly 25% seen once. The receptor was isolated from a middle-aged woman with Graves disease. The specimen was peripheral blood mononuclear cells (PBMCs), collected when the disease was refractory, from a patient treated with antithyroid drugs. The genes are TRBV5-1 and TRBJ1-1; no definite D call. CDR3 residues: CASSSSGFWQNTEAFF. The CDR3, as DNA: TGCGCCAGCAGCTCCAGTGGGTTCTGGCAGAACACTGAAGCTTTCTTT.